This T cell receptor (beta chain) originates from a study of blood T cell repertoires in COVID-19. For the study at large: Acute and convalescent COVID-19 samples came from the United States, Italy and Spain. In each case, the material was cDNA or gDNA derived from T cells, B-cell-depleted T cells, or PBMCs.

Germline-derived CDR1 and CDR2 are WSHSY and SAAADI. This CDR3 is built from 14 residues. The V gene lost 7 bases and the J gene lost 3 bases, with 16 bases spanning the gap. In the study's own analysis: Amplification from reference gene primers served as the basis for estimated nucleated cell counts. This table comes from immunoSEQ multiplex PCR, and its TCRdb copy is limited to in-frame clones, with some not included. V, J and clone size were drawn from that table, and D and trimming were deduced from the DNA. The repertoire holds 93,000 or so clones, with approximately 84% as singletons. The sample was peripheral blood. This TCR was recovered from a human donor in a cohort sampled during active COVID-19. This chain connects TRBV10-2 to TRBJ2-7; D call uncertain. The DNA of the CDR3 is TGCGCCAGCACGGCTAGTGTGGCACGCTACGAGCAGTACTTC. Amino acid sequence: CASTASVARYEQYF.